The clone carrying this T cell receptor (beta chain) was counted only a few times. Its antigen is unknown. The data originate from a study of CD4+ T cells in melanoma. Study observations and caveats: A reported correlation linked neoantigen-specific CD4+ T cells to CD8+, macrophage and B cell function. Reportedly, melanoma neoantigen-specific CD4+ T cells showed varied differentiation states.

Clones were sequenced by immunoSEQ multiplex PCR, and TCRdb holds only the in-frame ones, with some missing. The data contain 9,500 to 13,000 clones, 50% to 70% of them singletons. This CDR3 has 13 residues. After removal of 6 bases from V and 5 bases from J, the junction contained 6 bases not matched to a gene. The germline V gene encodes CDR1 ENHRY and CDR2 SYGVKD. The clonotype comes from a human donor with melanoma. Sequenced: cells from a culture (not recorded whether cultured in vitro). The J gene is TRBJ1-2, the V gene TRBV10-3, with 7 nucleotides matching TRBD1. Written as DNA, the CDR3 is TGTGCCATCAGGTACATGACAGGGTATGGCTACACCTTC. It codes for CAIRYMTGYGYTF.